The 21 T cell receptor beta chains reported below all come from one sample, sequenced in a study of shared clonotypes between healthy human individuals. TCRdb's copy holds only in-frame clones and misses some; the assay was immunoSEQ multiplex PCR. The profile shows about 1.1 million clones, roughly 80% of them singletons. Input material: memory CD4+ T cells from PBMCs. Subset of the sample: CD45RA-negative fraction. These receptors were collected from a young man in good health. Some clones in this sample may be carry-over from other donors' samples.

The J gene is TRBJ2-6, the V gene TRBV7-9, with TRBD1 matching over 7 bases. The ends lost 2 bases at V and 3 bases at J; junction bases unmatched: 4. The CDR3 covers 16 residues. Germline V gene data show CDR1 as SEHNR and CDR2 as FQNEAQ (reference sequence). The CDR3 DNA reads TGTGCCAGCAGCTTAAGACAGGGCAGTGGGGCCAACGTCCTGACTTTC. This gives the protein CASSLRQGSGANVLTF.

With respect to this clone: This may be a read error: a much more frequent sequence differs by one nucleotide. The rearrangement links TRBV5-6 to TRBJ2-5; D ambiguous. V lost 0 bases, J lost 0 bases, and 0 bases lay in between. The CDR3 is 12 residues long. CDR1 is SGHDT, CDR2 YYEEEE, per germline. CDR3 region: CASSLDQETQYF. The CDR3 coding sequence is TGTGCCAGCAGCTTGGACCAAGAGACCCAGTACTTC.

This chain links TRBV7-6 with TRBJ1-4; D unresolved. V was shortened by 4 bases and J by 14 bases, with 14 bases between the two germline ends. This CDR3 has 12 amino acids. The germline gives CDR1 SGHVS, CDR2 FNYEAQ. The CDR3 loop is CASSSPLGSLFF. The DNA for the CDR3 is TGTGCCAGCAGCTCTCCTTTGGGGAGTCTGTTTTTT. Combining the CDR3 with reference TRBV7-6 and TRBJ1-4 gives the whole variable domain GAGVSQSPRYKVTKRGQDVALRCDPISGHVSLYWYRQALGQGPEFLTYFNYEAQQDKSGLPNDRFSAERPEGSISTLTIQRTEQRDSAMYRCASSSPLGSLFFGSGTQLSVL.

The chain employs TRBV28 and TRBJ2-7; TRBD2 aligns across 7 bases. V lost 4 bases to trimming and J lost 5 bases; unmatched junction nucleotides: 8. The CDR3 runs to 14 residues. Germline values: CDR1 MDHEN, CDR2 SYDVKM. CDR3 nucleotide sequence: TGTGCCAGCAGTTATGCGAGCGGGACGGACGAGCAGTACTTC. Its protein is CASSYASGTDEQYF. The full variable domain, with the rest looked up from reference TRBV28 and TRBJ2-7, is DVKVTQSSRYLVKRTGEKVFLECVQDMDHENMFWYRQDPGLGLRLIYFSYDVKMKEKGDIPEGYSVSREKKERFSLILESASTNQTSMYLCASSYASGTDEQYFGPGTRLTVT.

This clone is a singleton in its sample. The J gene is TRBJ2-3, the V gene TRBV4-1, with D perhaps TRBD2 (6 bases). CDR3 length equals 16 residues. V was trimmed by 4 bases and J by 4 bases, leaving 18 bases between them. Germline CDR1 reads MGHRA; CDR2 reads YSYEKL. Here the CDR3 reads CASSRRLEGGADTQYF. The CDR3 nucleotides are TGCGCCAGCAGCCGAAGATTGGAGGGCGGGGCAGATACGCAGTATTTT.

The J gene is TRBJ1-2, the V gene TRBV7-2; unclear D gene. V lost 2 bases and J 5 bases, leaving 15 bases between the germline ends. The germline V gene has CDR1 SGHTA and CDR2 FQGNSA. This CDR3 has 15 amino acids. This CDR3 is CASSLMRVITYGYTF. The CDR3 coding sequence is TGTGCCAGCAGCTTAATGCGGGTGATCACTTATGGCTACACCTTC.

This clone was detected a few times. In the same sample, other DNA sequences code for this CDR3. The chain joins TRBV30 to TRBJ1-2; D not resolved. Germline V lookup: CDR1 GTSNPN, CDR2 SVGIG (reference sequence). The CDR3 is 11 residues long. Trimming took 4 bases from V and 5 from J, leaving 8 bases between them. CDR3 sequence reads: CAWTGGYGYTF. CDR3 nucleotides: TGTGCCTGGACGGGCGGTTATGGCTACACCTTC.

The rearrangement joins TRBV15 to TRBJ1-1; weak D call: TRBD1 (5 bases). Germline lookup yields CDR1 LNHNV and CDR2 YYDKDF (reference sequence). Trimming took off 0 bases at V and 8 bases at J, with 10 bases between the two ends. The CDR3 sequence is 13 residues long. This CDR3 is CATSRDMRQEAFF. As DNA, the CDR3 is TGTGCCACCAGCAGAGATATGCGACAGGAAGCTTTCTTT.

The chain links TRBV29-1 to TRBJ2-1; TRBD2 might be the D (5 bases). Germline CDR1 and CDR2: SQVTM and ANQGSEA. V lost 4 bases and J lost 6, with 13 bases in between. The CDR3 loop spans 13 amino acids. CDR3 in DNA: TGCAGCGTTGCGGCTAGCACCCTCAATGAGCAGTTCTTC. Translated, it gives CSVAASTLNEQFF.

Details on this clone: A far larger clone lies a single base away; this is likely a read error. The sample holds other DNA sequences that translate to the same CDR3. This chain uses TRBV5-1 with TRBJ2-3; D ambiguous. V lost 0 bases to trimming and J lost 3 bases, with 5 bases between them. The CDR3 covers 13 residues. Germline V CDR1 and CDR2: SGHRS, YFSETQ. This chain's CDR3 is CASSLEITDTQYF. DNA for the CDR3: TGCGCCAGCAGCTTGGAAATTACAGATACGCAGTATTTT.

This chain connects TRBV5-1 to TRBJ1-2, with unresolved D. CDR3 size: 13 residues. In germline, CDR1 is SGHRS, CDR2 YFSETQ. Trimming took off 5 bases at V and 2 bases at J, with 10 bases between the two ends. The CDR3 protein is CASSSSLNYGYTF. CDR3 bases: TGCGCCAGCAGTTCCTCCCTCAACTATGGCTACACCTTC.

This clone occurred a few times. This chain uses TRBV18 with TRBJ1-5; no reliable D call. The germline V gene encodes CDR1 KGHSH and CDR2 LQKENI. The length of the CDR3 is 17 residues. The ends were cut back, 0 bases at V and 5 bases at J, with 17 bases in the middle. The CDR3 region is CASSPPGSRAVDQPQHF. CDR3 DNA: TGTGCCAGCTCACCACCAGGGTCCCGGGCAGTAGATCAGCCCCAGCATTTT.

In its sample, this clone was seen many times. V is TRBV28 and J is TRBJ1-4; D gene unclear. The V end was cut by 6 bases, the J end by 4 bases, with 9 bases between. Per the germline V gene, CDR1 is MDHEN and CDR2 is SYDVKM. The CDR3 spans 13 residues. The DNA of the CDR3 is TGTGCCAGCAGCTTAGGGTATAATGAAAAACTGTTTTTT. This encodes CASSLGYNEKLFF.

The genes are TRBV2 and TRBJ1-2; weak D call: TRBD1 (5 bases). CDR1 and CDR2 from the germline V gene are SNHLY and FYNNEI. The CDR3 consists of 13 residues. The V end was cut by 5 bases, the J end by 1 base, with 8 bases between. The chain's CDR3 is CASSTQGNYGYTF. Here the CDR3 DNA reads TGTGCCAGCAGTACCCAGGGTAACTATGGCTACACCTTC. The entire variable domain, with the rest obtained from reference TRBV2 and TRBJ1-2, is as follows: EPEVTQTPSHQVTQMGQEVILRCVPISNHLYFYWYRQILGQKVEFLVSFYNNEISEKSEIFDDQFSVERPDGSNFTLKIRSTKLEDSAMYFCASSTQGNYGYTFGSGTRLTVV.

This clone was seen only once. The chain employs TRBV5-1 and TRBJ2-1; 12 nucleotides line up with TRBD2. The CDR3 spans 15 residues. Trimming at V came to 3 bases and at J to 6 bases, leaving 4 bases not matched to a gene. CDR1 and CDR2 from the germline V gene are SGHRS and YFSETQ. The CDR3 here is CASSYLAGGGNEQFF. DNA of the CDR3: TGCGCCAGCAGCTACCTAGCGGGAGGGGGCAATGAGCAGTTCTTC.

This chain uses TRBV18 with TRBJ1-1; maybe TRBD1 (6 bases). Germline lookup yields CDR1 KGHSH and CDR2 LQKENI. CDR3 length equals 13 residues. Between the trimmed V and J ends, which lost 6 bases and 7 bases, there was a span of 15 bases. CDR3 sequence: CASSSQGSIEAFF. The CDR3 region has the DNA TGTGCCAGCTCTTCTCAGGGGTCTATTGAAGCTTTCTTT.

With regard to this clone: The same CDR3 is also encoded by other DNA sequences in this sample. The V call is TRBV18, the J call TRBJ1-1, with a possible D match to TRBD1 (5 bases). Germline CDR1 reads KGHSH; CDR2 reads LQKENI. The CDR3 is 13 residues long. Trimming removed 6 bases at V and 1 base at J, with 9 bases between. The CDR3 bases are TGTGCCAGCTCCCAGGGTGCGAACACTGAAGCTTTCTTT. It is translated as CASSQGANTEAFF.

The genes are TRBV5-6 and TRBJ2-7, with TRBD1 as a possible D gene (6 bases). Germline V gene sequence: CDR1 SGHDT, CDR2 YYEEEE. Trimming removed 0 bases at V and 0 bases at J, with 10 bases between. The CDR3 loop spans 15 amino acids. The CDR3 spells CASSLGQVSSYEQYF. The CDR3 nucleotides read TGTGCCAGCAGCTTGGGACAGGTGAGCTCCTACGAGCAGTACTTC.

This clone was counted only a few times. The same CDR3 is also encoded by other DNA sequences in this sample. The V call is TRBV5-1, the J call TRBJ1-1; the match to TRBD1 covers 9 bases. The CDR3 has 15 residues. Trimming removed 0 bases from V and 1 base from J; junction bases left unmatched: 1. CDR1 and CDR2 from the germline V gene are SGHRS and YFSETQ. In nucleotides, the CDR3 is TGCGCCAGCAGCTTGGGGGGACAGGGGAACACTGAAGCTTTCTTT. Its translation is CASSLGGQGNTEAFF.

This clone was detected once. The same CDR3 also results from other DNA sequences found in this sample. This chain joins TRBV6-1 and TRBJ1-2; D may be TRBD1 (6 bases). From germline, CDR1 is MNHNS and CDR2 SASEGT. This CDR3 comprises 13 residues. V lost 0 bases and J 4 bases, leaving 6 bases between the germline ends. The DNA for the CDR3 is TGTGCCAGCAGTGAAGCGACAGGCTATGGCTACACCTTC. Translated: CASSEATGYGYTF.

This clone was counted only a few times. The chain combines TRBV28 with TRBJ1-2; D gene unclear. From germline, CDR1 is MDHEN and CDR2 SYDVKM. The CDR3 is made up of 12 amino acids. Trimming took off 7 bases at V and 6 bases at J, with 12 bases between the two ends. The CDR3 DNA reads as TGTGCCAGCAACCTTCCAGGCAATGGCTACACCTTC. This codes for CASNLPGNGYTF.